What follows are 2 T cell receptor beta chains derived from one specimen sequenced in a study of blood T cell repertoires in COVID-19 (dated by TCRdb to about 2020). Library preparation was by the immunoSEQ multiplex PCR assay. TCRdb obtained this table from immuneACCESS and retained in-frame rearrangements with V and J assigned. These tables miss some clones; where compared with another copy, unresolved V genes account for less than half of the shortfall, and the remainder is unexplained. In all, the sample holds over 200,000 clones, and around 86% of those were seen once. Jointly, the top ten make up around 2.8% of the sample. Sequenced: peripheral blood. The source of these receptors is a woman aged 25 to 39 who had recovered from COVID-19.

The chain has TRBV10-1 and TRBJ2-3; tentatively, D is TRBD2 (7 bases). This CDR3 has 14 amino acids. Germline CDR1 and CDR2: WNHNN and SYGVQD (reference sequence). Trimming removed 8 bases at V and 3 bases at J, with 15 bases between. Here the CDR3 DNA reads TGCGCCAGCGTTGGGGGGGGCAAGACAGATACGCAGTATTTT. Residues: CASVGGGKTDTQYF.

A single count supports this clone. This specimen includes other DNA sequences encoding the same CDR3. The chain has TRBV18 and TRBJ2-5, with a tentative D call TRBD1 (5 bases). Germline V lookup: CDR1 KGHSH, CDR2 LQKENI. This CDR3 region has 13 residues. V was shortened by 3 bases and J by 4 bases, with 9 bases between the two germline ends. In DNA, the CDR3 is TGTGCCAGCTCACCGAGGCAGGGAGAGACCCAGTACTTC. Translated, it gives CASSPRQGETQYF.